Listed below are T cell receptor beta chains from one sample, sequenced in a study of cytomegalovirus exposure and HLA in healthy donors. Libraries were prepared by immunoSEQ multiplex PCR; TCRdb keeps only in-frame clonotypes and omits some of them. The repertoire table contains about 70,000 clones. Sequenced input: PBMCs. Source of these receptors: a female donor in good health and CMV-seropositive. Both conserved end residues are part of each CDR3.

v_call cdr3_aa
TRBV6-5 CASSPQGANYGYTF
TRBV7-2 CASSLLAGGHNEQFF
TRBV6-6 CASSPGTGGGYEQYF
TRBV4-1 CASSQSLGTSGVLYNEQFF
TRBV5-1 CASSWNVGGNSGNTIYF
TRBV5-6 CASSLYRDEQYF
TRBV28 CASTQYTEAFF
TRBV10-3 CAISEGPLVAEQYF
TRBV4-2 CASSQEGRGRWETQYF
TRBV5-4 CASSLQGVHEQYF
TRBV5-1 CASSSSGGYEQYF
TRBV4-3 CASSQGIAGGLQETQYF
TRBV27 CASSPLLASGSNIQYF
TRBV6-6 CASSWSPADTQYF
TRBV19 CASSIVEAGAEGYTF
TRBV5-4 CASSETGGYGYTF
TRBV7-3 CASSPQRQETQYF
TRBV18 CASSPSGSGWNEQFF
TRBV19 CASSTGTTNDNEQFF
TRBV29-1 CSAIDLTGELFF
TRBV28 CASSRSNQPQHF
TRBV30 CAWSGQYGYTF
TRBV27 CASSLGTGAGNTIYF
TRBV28 CASTPGSNYGYTF
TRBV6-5 CASSLSGTEPNYGYTF
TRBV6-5 CASKGVGNYGYTF
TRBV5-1 CASSPERSPYEQYF
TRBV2 CASRGLANTGELFF
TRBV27 CASSLLSAGLYGYTF
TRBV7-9 CASRPRTGSMNTEAFF
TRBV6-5 CASSDREYNSPLHF
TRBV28 CATNGGGSWQETQYF
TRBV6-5 CASRKGLDTYEQYF
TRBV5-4 CASSLALAGTFTDTQYF
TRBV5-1 CASSLGQSENIQYF
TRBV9 CASSVSGSYEQYF
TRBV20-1 CSATNDEKLFF
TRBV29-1 CSADRDRVTDNEQFF
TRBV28 CASSLYGALNTEAFF
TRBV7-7 CASSLRTGSTGELFF
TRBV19 CASSRETGTYEQYF
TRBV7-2 CASSLSTGAPFF
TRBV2 CASRAGTGSSEAFF
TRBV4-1 CASSQTPGQGTYNEQFF
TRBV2 CASSLGQGYGYTF
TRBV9 CASSATGVVNEQFF
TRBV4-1 CASSPGTNTGELFF
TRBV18 CASSPPKRGEKEKLFF
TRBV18 CASSPGTSGYEQYF
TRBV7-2 CASSPDTREQRPLHF
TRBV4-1 CASSLHELEYTEAFF